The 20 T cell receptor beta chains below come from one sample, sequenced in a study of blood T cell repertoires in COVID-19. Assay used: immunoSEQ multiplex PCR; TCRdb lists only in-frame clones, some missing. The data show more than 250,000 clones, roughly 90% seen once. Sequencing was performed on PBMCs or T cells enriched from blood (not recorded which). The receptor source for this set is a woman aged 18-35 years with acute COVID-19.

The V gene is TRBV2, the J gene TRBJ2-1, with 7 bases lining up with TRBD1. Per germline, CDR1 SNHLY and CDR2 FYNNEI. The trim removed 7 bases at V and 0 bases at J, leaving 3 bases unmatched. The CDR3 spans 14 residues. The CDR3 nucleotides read TGTGCCAGCAAGGACAGGATCTCCTACAATGAGCAGTTCTTC. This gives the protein CASKDRISYNEQFF.

CDR3 loop: CAISDGSGGPYEQYF. For the CDR3, the DNA is TGTGCCATCAGTGACGGTAGTGGAGGACCCTACGAGCAGTACTTC. The V gene is TRBV10-3, the J gene TRBJ2-7; D is perhaps TRBD2 (5 bases). CDR3 length: 15 amino acids. From germline, CDR1 is ENHRY and CDR2 SYGVKD. V lost 3 bases and J 2 bases, leaving 14 bases between the germline ends.

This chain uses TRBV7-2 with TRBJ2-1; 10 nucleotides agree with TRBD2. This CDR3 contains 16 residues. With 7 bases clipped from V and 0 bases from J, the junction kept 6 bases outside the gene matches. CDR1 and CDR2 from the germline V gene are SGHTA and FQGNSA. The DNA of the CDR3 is TGTGCCAGCATGGGTAGCGGGGGGAGCTCCTACAATGAGCAGTTCTTC. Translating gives CASMGSGGSSYNEQFF.

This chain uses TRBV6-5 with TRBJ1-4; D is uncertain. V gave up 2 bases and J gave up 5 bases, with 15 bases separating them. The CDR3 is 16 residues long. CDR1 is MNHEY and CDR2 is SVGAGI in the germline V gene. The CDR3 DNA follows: TGTGCCAGCAGTTACCTCGGCGGAGCTTTAAATGAAAAACTGTTTTTT. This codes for CASSYLGGALNEKLFF.

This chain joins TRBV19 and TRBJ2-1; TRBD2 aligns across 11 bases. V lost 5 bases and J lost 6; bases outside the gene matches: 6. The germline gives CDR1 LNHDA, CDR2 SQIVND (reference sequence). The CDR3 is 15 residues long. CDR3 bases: TGTGCCAGTAGTCCCTTAGCGGGAGGGCCCAATGAGCAGTTCTTC. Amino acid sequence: CASSPLAGGPNEQFF.

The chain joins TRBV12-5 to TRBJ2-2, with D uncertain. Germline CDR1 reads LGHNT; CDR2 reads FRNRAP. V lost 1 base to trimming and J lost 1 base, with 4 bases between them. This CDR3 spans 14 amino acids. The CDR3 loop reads CASGLGQNTGELFF. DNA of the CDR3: TGTGCTAGTGGTTTGGGACAGAACACCGGGGAGCTGTTTTTT.

Here the CDR3 reads CASSLVFRGNTEAFF. DNA for the CDR3: TGCGCCAGCAGCTTGGTTTTTCGAGGGAACACTGAAGCTTTCTTT. V gene TRBV5-1 combines with J gene TRBJ1-1; D uncertain. Germline CDR1 SGHRS, CDR2 YFSETQ. The CDR3 runs 15 residues. Deletions cut 0 bases from V and 1 base from J, with 10 bases between.

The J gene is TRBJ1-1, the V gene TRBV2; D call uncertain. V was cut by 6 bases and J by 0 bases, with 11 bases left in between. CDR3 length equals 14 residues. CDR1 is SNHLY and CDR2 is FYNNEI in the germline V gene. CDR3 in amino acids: CASSLMLMNTEAFF. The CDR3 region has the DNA TGTGCCAGCAGCTTAATGCTAATGAACACTGAAGCTTTCTTT. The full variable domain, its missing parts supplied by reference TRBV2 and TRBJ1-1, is EPEVTQTPSHQVTQMGQEVILRCVPISNHLYFYWYRQILGQKVEFLVSFYNNEISEKSEIFDDQFSVERPDGSNFTLKIRSTKLEDSAMYFCASSLMLMNTEAFFGQGTRLTVV.

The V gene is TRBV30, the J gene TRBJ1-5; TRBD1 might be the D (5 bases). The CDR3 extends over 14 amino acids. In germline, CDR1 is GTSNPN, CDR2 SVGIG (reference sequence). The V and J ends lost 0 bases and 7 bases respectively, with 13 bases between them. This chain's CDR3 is CAWSVGGEGQPQHF. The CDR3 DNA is TGTGCCTGGAGTGTAGGAGGGGAAGGACAGCCCCAGCATTTT.

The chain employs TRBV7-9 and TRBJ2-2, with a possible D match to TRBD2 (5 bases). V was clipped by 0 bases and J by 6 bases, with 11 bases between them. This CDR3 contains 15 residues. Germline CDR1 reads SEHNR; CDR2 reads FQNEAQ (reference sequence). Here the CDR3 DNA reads TGTGCCAGCAGCTTAGCGGGAGTCCTCCCCGGGGAGCTGTTTTTT. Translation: CASSLAGVLPGELFF.

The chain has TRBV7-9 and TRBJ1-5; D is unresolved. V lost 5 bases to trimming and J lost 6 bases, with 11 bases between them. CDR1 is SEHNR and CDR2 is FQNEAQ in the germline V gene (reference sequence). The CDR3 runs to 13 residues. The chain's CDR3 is CASSPGVGQPQHF. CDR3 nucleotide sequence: TGTGCCAGCAGCCCTGGAGTGGGTCAGCCCCAGCATTTT.

The CDR3: CASSRTGGPAGELFF. CDR3 DNA sequence: TGTGCCAGCAGCCGCACAGGGGGCCCGGCCGGGGAGCTGTTTTTT. This chain connects TRBV9 to TRBJ2-2, with TRBD1 matching 9 bases. There are 15 residues in the CDR3. V was pared by 4 bases and J by 6 bases, with 7 bases of the junction left unmatched. CDR1 is SGDLS, CDR2 YYNGEE, per germline.

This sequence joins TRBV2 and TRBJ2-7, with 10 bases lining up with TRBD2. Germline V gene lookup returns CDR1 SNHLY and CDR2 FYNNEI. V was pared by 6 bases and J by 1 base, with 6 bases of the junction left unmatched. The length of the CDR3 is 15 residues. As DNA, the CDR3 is TGTGCCAGCAGCCTCCTAGCGGGAGATTCCTACGAGCAGTACTTC. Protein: CASSLLAGDSYEQYF.

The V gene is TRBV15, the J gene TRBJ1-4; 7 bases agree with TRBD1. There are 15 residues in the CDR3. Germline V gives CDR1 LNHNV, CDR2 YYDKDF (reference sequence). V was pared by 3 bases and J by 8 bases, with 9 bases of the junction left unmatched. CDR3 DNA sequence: TGTGCCACCAGCAGCCCGGACAGGTTGCGGGAAAAACTGTTTTTT. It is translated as CATSSPDRLREKLFF.

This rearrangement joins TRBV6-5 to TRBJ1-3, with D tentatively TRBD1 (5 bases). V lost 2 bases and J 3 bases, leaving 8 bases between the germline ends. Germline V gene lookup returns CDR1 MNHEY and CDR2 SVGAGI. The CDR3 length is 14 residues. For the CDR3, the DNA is TGTGCCAGCAGTTACAAGGGGATTGGAAACACCATATATTTT. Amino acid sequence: CASSYKGIGNTIYF.

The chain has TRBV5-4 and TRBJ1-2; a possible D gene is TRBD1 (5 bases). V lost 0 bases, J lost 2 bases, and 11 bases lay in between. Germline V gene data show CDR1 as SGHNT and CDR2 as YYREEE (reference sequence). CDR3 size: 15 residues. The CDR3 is CASSLAADTNYGYTF. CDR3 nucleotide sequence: TGTGCCAGCAGCTTGGCCGCGGACACAAACTATGGCTACACCTTC.

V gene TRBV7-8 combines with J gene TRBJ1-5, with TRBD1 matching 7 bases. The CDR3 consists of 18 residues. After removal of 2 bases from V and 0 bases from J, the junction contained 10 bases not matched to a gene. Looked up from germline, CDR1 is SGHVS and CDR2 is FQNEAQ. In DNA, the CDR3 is TGTGCCAGCAGCTTAACCCCTTCGAGGGGGCATAGCAATCAGCCCCAGCATTTT. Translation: CASSLTPSRGHSNQPQHF.

The chain's CDR3 is CASSRTGTNTEAFF. Written as DNA, the CDR3 is TGTGCCAGTAGTAGGACAGGGACAAACACTGAAGCTTTCTTT. The V call is TRBV19, the J call TRBJ1-1; TRBD1 matches at 8 bases. Trimming removed 4 bases from V and 2 bases from J; junction bases left unmatched: 3. The CDR3 has 14 residues. CDR1 is LNHDA, CDR2 SQIVND, per germline (reference sequence).

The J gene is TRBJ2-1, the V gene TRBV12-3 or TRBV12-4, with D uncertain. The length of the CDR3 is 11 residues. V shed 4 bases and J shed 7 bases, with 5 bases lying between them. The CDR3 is CASSWRNEQFF. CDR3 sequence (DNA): TGTGCCAGCAGTTGGAGAAATGAGCAGTTCTTC.

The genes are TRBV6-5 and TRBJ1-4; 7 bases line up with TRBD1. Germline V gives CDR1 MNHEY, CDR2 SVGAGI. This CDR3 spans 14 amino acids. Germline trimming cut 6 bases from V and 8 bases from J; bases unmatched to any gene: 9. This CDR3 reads CASSPARGIEKLFF. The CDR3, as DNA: TGTGCCAGCAGCCCGGCCAGGGGGATAGAAAAACTGTTTTTT.